This record covers a single TCR beta chain. What it binds is unknown. PCR used 60 Vbeta primers and 13 Jbeta primers. Profiled with immunoSEQ multiplex PCR; TCRdb holds only in-frame clones, not every one. The sample yields around 200,000 clones, roughly 80% seen once. V was shortened by 4 bases and J by 9 bases, with 15 bases between the two germline ends. Looked up from germline, CDR1 is MNHEY and CDR2 is SMNVEV (reference sequence). The CDR3 has 13 residues. The study sampled nominally healthy donors, though unrecorded immune exposures were likely. The data are from a study of cytomegalovirus exposure and HLA in healthy donors. Overall study: The roughly 100 million unique TCR beta sequences, from about 190 million T cells, were found by an earlier analysis.

General study points: Rare TCR sequences predominated, though certain public TCRs were found in many donors. In a later analysis, TCR beta V- and J-gene trimming showed a link to a missense DCLRE1C variant.

The sequencing input was PBMCs. This clonotype originated in a man in his fifties or sixties in good health and CMV-seronegative. The V and J genes are TRBV27 and TRBJ1-2; no clear D. The CDR3 protein is CASSSSLGRSYTF. The CDR3 DNA reads TGTGCCAGCAGTTCCTCATTGGGCCGGAGCTACACCTTC.